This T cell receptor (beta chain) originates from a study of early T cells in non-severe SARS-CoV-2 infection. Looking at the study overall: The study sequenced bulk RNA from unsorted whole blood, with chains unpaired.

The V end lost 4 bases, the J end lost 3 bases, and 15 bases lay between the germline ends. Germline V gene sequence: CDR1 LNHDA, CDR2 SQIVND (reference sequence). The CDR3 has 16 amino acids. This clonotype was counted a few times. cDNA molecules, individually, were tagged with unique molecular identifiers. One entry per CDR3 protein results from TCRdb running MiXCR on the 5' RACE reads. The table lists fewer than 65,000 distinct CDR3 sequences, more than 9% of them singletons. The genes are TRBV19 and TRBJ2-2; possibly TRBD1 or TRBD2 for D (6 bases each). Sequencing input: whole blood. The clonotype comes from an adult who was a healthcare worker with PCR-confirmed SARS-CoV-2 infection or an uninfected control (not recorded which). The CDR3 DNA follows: TGTGCCAGTAGTAAATGGGGGGCCTCGGACACCGGGGAGCTGTTTTTT. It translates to CASSKWGASDTGELFF.